The rows below give T cell receptor beta chains drawn from one sample of a study of T-cell memory formation after mild COVID-19. TCRdb fed the 5' RACE reads into MiXCR, producing one record per CDR3 protein. The table records 550,000 to 700,000 distinct CDR3 sequences, around 15% of them present only once. Material for sequencing was PBMCs or a T cell subset sorted from them (not recorded which). These receptors were obtained from an adult woman who had mild COVID-19 (a few samples of this study predate the infection). Cell type and time point are not known. Each CDR3 is given with its conserved first and last residue.

cdr3_aa	v_call	j_call
CASTRGPAHEQYF	TRBV7-7	TRBJ2-7
CASRGQGAKREGHNEQFF	TRBV12-3/TRBV12-4	TRBJ2-1
CASGLVLRAGGTNEQFF	TRBV12-5	TRBJ2-1
CASSLTGQAGNTIYF	TRBV11-2	TRBJ1-3
CASILGTGGAYEQYF	TRBV5-5	TRBJ2-7
CSAPPGGSRRTDTQYF	TRBV20-1	TRBJ2-3
CASSPPRWASNQPQHF	TRBV12-3/TRBV12-4	TRBJ1-5
CASRPGTAYNEQFF	TRBV6-2/TRBV6-3	TRBJ2-1
CASSPSGTSGYNEQFF	TRBV9	TRBJ2-1
CASSIPQGSGRRVNEQFF	TRBV5-1	TRBJ2-1